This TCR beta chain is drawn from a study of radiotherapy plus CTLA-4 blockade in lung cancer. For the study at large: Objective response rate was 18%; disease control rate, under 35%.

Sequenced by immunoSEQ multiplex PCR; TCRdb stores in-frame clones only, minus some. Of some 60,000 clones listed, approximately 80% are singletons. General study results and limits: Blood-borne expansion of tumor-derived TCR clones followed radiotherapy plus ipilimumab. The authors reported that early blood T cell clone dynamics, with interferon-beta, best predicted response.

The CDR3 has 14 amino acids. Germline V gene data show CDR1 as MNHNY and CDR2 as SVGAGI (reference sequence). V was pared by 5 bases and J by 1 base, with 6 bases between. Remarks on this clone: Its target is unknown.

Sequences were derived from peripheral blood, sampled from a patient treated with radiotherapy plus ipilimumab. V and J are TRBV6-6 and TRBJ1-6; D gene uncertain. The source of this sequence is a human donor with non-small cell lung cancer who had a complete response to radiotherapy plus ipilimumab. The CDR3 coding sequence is TGTGCCAGCAGTCCGGGGTCCTATAATTCACCCCTCCACTTT. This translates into CASSPGSYNSPLHF.